The rows below give T cell receptor beta chains drawn from one sample of a study of blood T cell repertoires in COVID-19. Here immunoSEQ multiplex PCR was the method, and the copy in TCRdb shows in-frame clones only, minus some. The table shows around 30,000 clones, with more than 70% occurring only once. The sequenced material came from peripheral blood. All receptors derive from a human donor with active COVID-19. The donor label of this sample is uncertain. The CDR3 runs from the conserved cysteine through the conserved F or W. Fields, in order: V gene, J gene, D gene, clone size, CDR3 protein, CDR3 DNA. D genes are given only for firm matches. Size is omitted from some rows. Given values are once, few, many or a class for expanded clones.

TRBV19	TRBJ1-2	TRBD1	.	CATSDRVGYGYTF	TGTGCCACCTCGGACAGGGTGGGGTATGGCTACACCTTC
TRBV24-1	TRBJ2-1	.	.	CATSDTGHNNEQFF	TGTGCCACCAGTGACACGGGACACAACAATGAGCAGTTCTTC
TRBV19	TRBJ1-2	.	.	CASSMDSSPYGYTF	TGTGCCAGTAGTATGGACTCCTCTCCCTATGGCTACACCTTC
TRBV2	TRBJ2-1	.	once	CASSAWTENEQFF	TGTGCCAGCAGTGCTTGGACAGAAAATGAGCAGTTCTTC
TRBV4-1	TRBJ1-1	TRBD1	.	CASSQDIQGVPEAFF	TGCGCCAGCAGCCAAGATATACAGGGGGTCCCTGAAGCTTTCTTT
TRBV2	TRBJ1-1	.	.	CASCPGGDTEAFF	TGTGCCAGCTGTCCCGGGGGGGACACTGAAGCTTTCTTT
TRBV5-1	TRBJ2-7	.	.	CASSQNPAQGNPLSYEQYF	TGCGCCAGCAGCCAAAATCCTGCACAGGGTAATCCCCTCTCCTACGAGCAGTACTTC
TRBV5-1	TRBJ2-3	.	.	CASRRRQGSTDTQYF	TGCGCCAGCAGACGAAGGCAGGGTAGCACAGATACGCAGTATTTT
TRBV6-2/TRBV6-3	TRBJ2-2	.	once	CASSYDKVGGELFF	TGTGCCAGCAGTTACGACAAGGTCGGCGGGGAGCTGTTTTTT
TRBV10-1	TRBJ2-2	TRBD2	.	CASSESRLAGDLKGTGELFF	TGCGCCAGCAGTGAGTCTAGACTAGCGGGGGACTTGAAGGGGACCGGGGAGCTGTTTTTT
TRBV9	TRBJ1-4	.	.	CASSPIGGNAEKLFF	TGTGCCAGCAGCCCTATCGGGGGTAACGCTGAAAAACTGTTTTTT
TRBV14	TRBJ1-6	.	once	CASSQEAGDRYNSPLHF	TGTGCCAGCAGCCAAGAAGCAGGGGATCGTTATAATTCACCCCTCCACTTT
TRBV7-8	TRBJ2-7	TRBD2	.	CASSRTSGYYEQYF	TGTGCCAGCAGCCGGACTAGCGGTTACTACGAGCAGTACTTC
TRBV19	TRBJ2-5	TRBD1	.	CASRPRGQGLETQYF	TGTGCCAGTAGGCCTAGGGGACAGGGTCTGGAGACCCAGTACTTC
TRBV5-5	TRBJ1-2	.	.	CASSFQDSVYGYTF	TGTGCCAGCAGCTTTCAGGATAGTGTATATGGCTACACCTTC
TRBV29-1	TRBJ1-2	.	.	CSVAGVGGGYTF	TGCAGCGTTGCGGGGGTCGGGGGAGGCTACACCTTC
TRBV3-1/TRBV3-2	TRBJ2-1	.	.	CASSQDRVLVGNEQFF	TGTGCCAGCAGCCAGGATCGGGTCCTAGTGGGCAATGAGCAGTTCTTC
TRBV10-3	TRBJ2-3	.	.	CAISDRGSTDTQYF	TGTGCCATCAGTGACAGAGGATCCACAGATACGCAGTATTTT
TRBV25-1	TRBJ1-5	.	.	CASRRTDNQPQHF	TGTGCCAGCAGGCGGACAGATAATCAGCCCCAGCATTTT